This passage covers 27 T cell receptor beta chains from one sample sequenced in a study of technical replicates of blood from a few donors. Clones were sequenced by immunoSEQ multiplex PCR, and TCRdb holds only the in-frame ones, with some missing. The data contain around 78,000 clones, 85% to 95% of them singletons. Sample: T cells isolated from PBMCs. All receptors come from a human donor in good health.

The gene calls are TRBV6-5 and TRBJ2-2; TRBD2 agrees at 9 bases. The V and J ends lost 6 bases and 5 bases, in that order; junction bases with no gene match: 4. This CDR3 has 14 amino acids. CDR1 MNHEY and CDR2 SVGAGI come from the germline V gene. The CDR3 spells CASRVAGATGELFF. The CDR3, as DNA: TGTGCCAGCAGGGTAGCGGGGGCTACCGGGGAGCTGTTTTTT.

V and J are TRBV19 and TRBJ2-7; TRBD2 might be the D (5 bases). Germline V gene data show CDR1 as LNHDA and CDR2 as SQIVND (reference sequence). V shed 6 bases and J shed 7 bases, with 16 bases lying between them. The CDR3 spans 13 residues. Here the CDR3 DNA reads TGTGCCAGTAGGGGAACCGGGGAAAGAGAGCAGTACTTC. As protein: CASRGTGEREQYF.

V and J are TRBV2 and TRBJ2-3; D perhaps matches TRBD2 (6 bases). The CDR3 contains 14 residues. The V end lost 8 bases, the J end lost 1 base, and 13 bases lay between the germline ends. Germline V gene data show CDR1 as SNHLY and CDR2 as FYNNEI. CDR3: CASWARGRTDTQYF. CDR3 DNA sequence: TGTGCCAGCTGGGCGCGGGGACGCACAGATACGCAGTATTTT.

The V and J genes are TRBV9 and TRBJ2-7; 8 bases fit TRBD2. The V segment lost 3 bases and the J segment 7 bases; nucleotides outside the gene matches: 6. Germline V gene data show CDR1 as SGDLS and CDR2 as YYNGEE. This CDR3 has 13 amino acids. In nucleotides, the CDR3 is TGTGCCAGCAGCGCGCGGGGGGCCCAGGAGCAGTACTTC. Its protein is CASSARGAQEQYF. Combining the CDR3 with reference TRBV9 and TRBJ2-7 gives the whole variable domain DSGVTQTPKHLITATGQRVTLRCSPRSGDLSVYWYQQSLDQGLQFLIQYYNGEERAKGNILERFSAQQFPDLHSELNLSSLELGDSALYFCASSARGAQEQYFGPGTRLTVT.

This clone was counted once. The chain combines TRBV5-6 with TRBJ1-4; possibly TRBD1 for D (6 bases). CDR1 is SGHDT and CDR2 is YYEEEE in the germline V gene. V dropped 0 bases and J dropped 7 bases, with 13 bases sitting between them. The CDR3 is 15 amino acids. The CDR3 protein is CASSLVTGSSEKLFF. In DNA, the CDR3 is TGTGCCAGCAGCTTGGTGACAGGTTCTAGTGAAAAACTGTTTTTT.

The rearrangement links TRBV20-1 to TRBJ1-1; D uncertain. CDR3 length: 10 amino acids. Germline CDR1 is DFQATT and CDR2 is SNEGSKA (reference sequence). Trimming took off 5 bases at V and 11 bases at J, with 12 bases between the two ends. The CDR3: CSAEPRVAFF. CDR3 DNA: TGCAGTGCTGAGCCGAGAGTCGCTTTCTTT.

This clone was picked up one time. The chain couples TRBV28 to TRBJ2-7; a possible D gene is TRBD1 (6 bases). Trimming shortened V by 3 bases and J by 2 bases, and 17 bases separated the two germline ends. Germline CDR1 is MDHEN and CDR2 is SYDVKM. The CDR3 runs 16 residues. CDR3 DNA sequence: TGTGCCAGCAGTTTGTCGTCCGGGACACGCGCCTACGAGCAGTACTTC. Translating it yields CASSLSSGTRAYEQYF.

The chain links TRBV7-9 to TRBJ2-7; TRBD2 matches 9 bases. CDR1 and CDR2 from the germline V gene are SEHNR and FQNEAQ (reference sequence). After removal of 1 base from V and 5 bases from J, the junction contained 6 bases not matched to a gene. The CDR3 is 15 residues long. The CDR3 loop reads CASSLGASGDDEQYF. In DNA form, the CDR3 reads TGTGCCAGCAGCTTAGGGGCTAGCGGGGACGACGAGCAGTACTTC.

The rearrangement links TRBV10-3 to TRBJ1-6; the D gene is possibly TRBD1 (6 bases). The CDR3 runs 15 residues. CDR1 is ENHRY and CDR2 is SYGVKD in the germline V gene. Between the trimmed V and J ends, which lost 6 bases and 5 bases, there was a span of 14 bases. The DNA for the CDR3 is TGTGCCATCAGCGAAAACAGGGCCCATAATTCACCCCTCCACTTT. Its protein is CAISENRAHNSPLHF.

V usage is TRBV7-9 and J usage is TRBJ2-7, with TRBD2 matching over 12 bases. The CDR3 has 16 residues. Germline V gives CDR1 SEHNR, CDR2 FQNEAQ (reference sequence). Trimming removed 5 bases from V and 2 bases from J; junction bases left unmatched: 7. CDR3 protein: CASSLPSGRVAYEQYF. CDR3 DNA sequence: TGTGCCAGCAGCCTCCCTAGCGGGAGGGTGGCCTACGAGCAGTACTTC.

The chain recombines TRBV27 with TRBJ2-1; perhaps TRBD2 as D (6 bases). This CDR3 has 15 amino acids. The germline CDR1 and CDR2 sequences are MNHEY and SMNVEV (reference sequence). Trimming stripped 4 bases from V and 0 bases from J, with 10 bases between. The CDR3 DNA reads as TGTGCCAGCAGTTCGGCGGGAAGCTCCTACAATGAGCAGTTCTTC. This encodes CASSSAGSSYNEQFF.

This sequence joins TRBV29-1 and TRBJ2-7; D is unclear. V dropped 4 bases and J dropped 3 bases, with 10 bases sitting between them. CDR3 length equals 12 residues. Germline loops: CDR1 SQVTM, CDR2 ANQGSEA. For the CDR3, the DNA is TGCAGCGTTGGGCTCCGTGGCTACGAGCAGTACTTC. Amino acid sequence: CSVGLRGYEQYF.

V gene TRBV6-6 combines with J gene TRBJ2-5, with 13 bases aligning to TRBD2. CDR1 and CDR2 from the germline V gene are MNHNY and SVGAGI (reference sequence). The CDR3 loop spans 14 amino acids. The V segment lost 6 bases and the J segment 7 bases; nucleotides outside the gene matches: 5. In DNA form, the CDR3 reads TGTGCCAGCAGCCCCGGACTAGCGGGGGCGACCCAGTACTTC. Its protein is CASSPGLAGATQYF.

The chain links TRBV12-5 to TRBJ1-1; 7 nucleotides align to TRBD1. Germline-derived CDR1 and CDR2 are LGHNT and FRNRAP. The CDR3 covers 19 residues. Losses at the gene ends were 6 bases for V and 0 bases for J; bases not matched to a gene: 19. The CDR3, as DNA: TGTGCTAGTGGGACCGGACAGGCTTACACCCCAGAGGTGAACACTGAAGCTTTCTTT. This gives the protein CASGTGQAYTPEVNTEAFF.

Only a few counts were recorded for this clone. The rearrangement uses TRBV10-1 and TRBJ1-1, with 8 nucleotides matching TRBD1. Germline V gene lookup returns CDR1 WNHNN and CDR2 SYGVQD (reference sequence). The trim removed 6 bases at V and 4 bases at J, leaving 4 bases unmatched. The CDR3 totals 13 residues. CDR3 protein: CASRQGAGTEAFF. DNA of the CDR3: TGCGCCAGCAGGCAGGGGGCTGGCACTGAAGCTTTCTTT.

The rearrangement joins TRBV9 to TRBJ2-7; a possible D gene is TRBD2 (5 bases). This CDR3 is built from 14 residues. Germline V lookup: CDR1 SGDLS, CDR2 YYNGEE. V dropped 0 bases and J dropped 0 bases, with 7 bases sitting between them. The CDR3 sequence: CASSVDGSSYEQYF. CDR3 sequence (DNA): TGTGCCAGCAGCGTAGATGGGAGCTCCTACGAGCAGTACTTC.

This sequence joins TRBV19 and TRBJ2-2, with 8 positions matching TRBD2. The CDR3 runs to 14 residues. Germline assignment: CDR1 LNHDA and CDR2 SQIVND (reference sequence). After removal of 6 bases from V and 1 base from J, the junction contained 1 base not matched to a gene. The DNA of the CDR3 is TGTGCCAGTAGGAGCGGGGGGAACACCGGGGAGCTGTTTTTT. This translates into CASRSGGNTGELFF. Supplemented by reference TRBV19 and TRBJ2-2, the full variable domain reads DGGITQSPKYLFRKEGQNVTLSCEQNLNHDAMYWYRQDPGQGLRLIYYSQIVNDFQKGDIAEGYSVSREKKESFPLTVTSAQKNPTAFYLCASRSGGNTGELFFGEGSRLTVL.

V gene TRBV30 combines with J gene TRBJ1-2; 8 bases agree with TRBD1. Germline V gene data show CDR1 as GTSNPN and CDR2 as SVGIG (reference sequence). With 0 bases clipped from V and 3 bases from J, the junction kept 6 bases outside the gene matches. The CDR3 has 15 residues. The CDR3 coding sequence is TGTGCCTGGAGTGTCAGGGGGCCGATTTACTATGGCTACACCTTC. Encoded protein: CAWSVRGPIYYGYTF. Full variable domain (missing parts from reference TRBV30 and TRBJ1-2): SQTIHQWPATLVQPVGSPLSLECTVEGTSNPNLYWYRQAAGRGLQLLFYSVGIGQISSEVPQNLSASRPQDRQFILSSKKLLLSDSGFYLCAWSVRGPIYYGYTFGSGTRLTVV.

The chain uses TRBV7-3 and TRBJ1-1, with TRBD1 as a possible D gene (6 bases). There are 12 residues in the CDR3. In germline, CDR1 is SGHTA, CDR2 FQGTGA. V was pared by 5 bases and J by 8 bases, with 12 bases between. The CDR3 bases are TGTGCCAGCAGCGGGGAGGGGACAGAAGCTTTCTTT. Its translation is CASSGEGTEAFF.

This clone was seen a single time. The gene calls are TRBV6-1 and TRBJ2-5; no reliable D call. Germline CDR1 MNHNS, CDR2 SASEGT. The CDR3 has 15 amino acids. The V gene lost 2 bases and the J gene lost 2 bases, with 12 bases spanning the gap. CDR3 protein: CASSEYRKLQETQYF. In DNA, the CDR3 is TGTGCCAGCAGTGAATATCGGAAACTACAAGAGACCCAGTACTTC.

The V and J genes are TRBV27 and TRBJ1-1; D call uncertain. Per the germline V gene, CDR1 is MNHEY and CDR2 is SMNVEV (reference sequence). The CDR3 runs to 11 residues. With 5 bases removed from V and 4 bases from J, the gap between germline ends came to 5 bases. Written as DNA, the CDR3 is TGTGCCAGCAGTGGCGGCACTGAAGCTTTCTTT. As protein: CASSGGTEAFF.

V usage is TRBV5-1 and J usage is TRBJ2-7; D might be TRBD1 (6 bases). Germline assignment: CDR1 SGHRS and CDR2 YFSETQ. CDR3 length: 13 residues. Between the trimmed V and J ends, which lost 3 bases and 12 bases, there was a span of 19 bases. The CDR3 nucleotides are TGCGCCAGCAGCTGGGATATGGGGGCGCCTGGGTACTTC. Its translation is CASSWDMGAPGYF.

V usage is TRBV25-1 and J usage is TRBJ2-7; 11 bases are a match to TRBD1. V trimming: 1 base; J trimming: 2 bases; junction bases outside the gene matches: 4. The CDR3 contains 16 residues. CDR1 is MGHDK and CDR2 is SYGVNS in the germline V gene. The DNA of the CDR3 is TGTGCCAGCAGTGAATCTGGGACAGGGGGAACCTACGAGCAGTACTTC. It translates to CASSESGTGGTYEQYF.

The chain carries TRBV11-3 and TRBJ1-3, with a weak D call TRBD1 (5 bases). V lost 5 bases to trimming and J lost 1 base, with 24 bases between them. The CDR3 length is 19 residues. Germline-derived CDR1 and CDR2 are SGHNT and YENEEA. As DNA, the CDR3 is TGTGCCAGCAGCCGGTTACAAGGGGCGACGGTAGTATCTGGAAACACCATATATTTT. Encoded protein: CASSRLQGATVVSGNTIYF.

This clone ranks as medium-sized. The chain couples TRBV7-8 to TRBJ1-3; D perhaps matches TRBD1 (6 bases). Per germline, CDR1 SGHVS and CDR2 FQNEAQ. There are 17 residues in the CDR3. With 3 bases removed from V and 1 base from J, the gap between germline ends came to 16 bases. The CDR3 reads CASSFQGFPSSGNTIYF. DNA for the CDR3: TGTGCCAGCAGCTTCCAGGGGTTCCCTTCTTCTGGAAACACCATATATTTT.

The chain couples TRBV2 to TRBJ2-7; weak D call: TRBD1 (6 bases). Germline V CDR1 and CDR2: SNHLY, FYNNEI. V lost 3 bases and J 1 base, leaving 10 bases between the germline ends. The CDR3 has 14 residues. In nucleotides, the CDR3 is TGTGCCAGCAGTGAGGGACACCTTTCCTACGAGCAGTACTTC. Amino acid sequence: CASSEGHLSYEQYF.

The chain employs TRBV27 and TRBJ2-7; D possibly corresponds to TRBD1 (5 bases). The CDR3 length is 14 residues. In germline, CDR1 is MNHEY, CDR2 SMNVEV (reference sequence). Trimming pared 3 bases from V and 1 base from J, leaving 10 bases between. CDR3 bases: TGTGCCAGCAGTTTTCTGGACAAATCCTACGAGCAGTACTTC. Translated: CASSFLDKSYEQYF.